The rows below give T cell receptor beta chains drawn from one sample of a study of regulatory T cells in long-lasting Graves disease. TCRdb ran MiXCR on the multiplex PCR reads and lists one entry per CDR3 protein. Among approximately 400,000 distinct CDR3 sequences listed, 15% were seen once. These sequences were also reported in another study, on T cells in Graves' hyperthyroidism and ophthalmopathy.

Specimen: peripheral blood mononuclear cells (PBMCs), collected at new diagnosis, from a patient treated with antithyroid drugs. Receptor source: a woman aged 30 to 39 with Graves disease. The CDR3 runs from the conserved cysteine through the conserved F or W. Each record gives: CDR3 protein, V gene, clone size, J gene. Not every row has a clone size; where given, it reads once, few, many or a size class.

cdr3_aa: CASSVEGRLYTDTQYF
v_call: TRBV9
clone_size: few
j_call: TRBJ2-3

cdr3_aa: CASSVRGSGVNNEQFF
v_call: TRBV9
clone_size: few
j_call: TRBJ2-1

cdr3_aa: CSARGQGLRGYTF
v_call: TRBV20-1
clone_size: many
j_call: TRBJ1-2

cdr3_aa: CASSSFKREVLNNEQFF
v_call: TRBV7-6
clone_size: .
j_call: TRBJ2-1

cdr3_aa: CASSFGGTSYEQYF
v_call: TRBV5-6
clone_size: many
j_call: TRBJ2-7

cdr3_aa: CASSFRTAYNSPLHF
v_call: TRBV5-6
clone_size: few
j_call: TRBJ1-6

cdr3_aa: CASSPRLAEGEQYF
v_call: TRBV27
clone_size: .
j_call: TRBJ2-7

cdr3_aa: CASSPPRRSGSTDTQYF
v_call: TRBV18
clone_size: .
j_call: TRBJ2-3

cdr3_aa: CASSREDGRELDTQYF
v_call: TRBV11-3
clone_size: few
j_call: TRBJ2-3

cdr3_aa: CASSQGDGNYGYTF
v_call: TRBV3-1
clone_size: many
j_call: TRBJ1-2

cdr3_aa: CASRFGIRSDTQYF
v_call: TRBV6-2/TRBV6-3
clone_size: many
j_call: TRBJ2-3

cdr3_aa: CSASESGVNEQFF
v_call: TRBV20-1
clone_size: many
j_call: TRBJ2-1

cdr3_aa: CASSQAGVLRVKEQFF
v_call: TRBV4-1
clone_size: .
j_call: TRBJ2-1

cdr3_aa: CSARTHGTGGYEQYF
v_call: TRBV20-1
clone_size: many
j_call: TRBJ2-7

cdr3_aa: CASSPGTGLGELFF
v_call: TRBV3-1
clone_size: .
j_call: TRBJ2-2

cdr3_aa: CASSLFQYTEAFF
v_call: TRBV5-1
clone_size: many
j_call: TRBJ1-1

cdr3_aa: CASSLVRSSYEQYF
v_call: TRBV11-2
clone_size: many
j_call: TRBJ2-7

cdr3_aa: CASQQGGGYAYNSPLHF
v_call: TRBV4-1
clone_size: few
j_call: TRBJ1-6

cdr3_aa: CASSSQGHDTYEQYF
v_call: TRBV2
clone_size: .
j_call: TRBJ2-7

cdr3_aa: CSASVGVGAFF
v_call: TRBV20-1
clone_size: few
j_call: TRBJ1-1

cdr3_aa: CASRGTVSSYNSPLHF
v_call: TRBV6-2/TRBV6-3
clone_size: many
j_call: TRBJ1-6

cdr3_aa: CASSLVLFSGTGYDGYTF
v_call: TRBV13
clone_size: few
j_call: TRBJ1-2

cdr3_aa: CASSLEGPRVEQYF
v_call: TRBV6-5
clone_size: many
j_call: TRBJ2-7

cdr3_aa: CASSRGQGGSGNTIYF
v_call: TRBV2
clone_size: few
j_call: TRBJ1-3

cdr3_aa: CASSPAYRVGANVLTF
v_call: TRBV5-1
clone_size: few
j_call: TRBJ2-6

cdr3_aa: CASSLFSSYEQYF
v_call: TRBV7-9
clone_size: many
j_call: TRBJ2-7

cdr3_aa: CASSFWDTEETQYF
v_call: TRBV13
clone_size: many
j_call: TRBJ2-5

cdr3_aa: CASSSDRGNQPQHF
v_call: TRBV28
clone_size: many
j_call: TRBJ1-5

cdr3_aa: CASSLNGRGYTDTQYF
v_call: TRBV11-3
clone_size: many
j_call: TRBJ2-3

cdr3_aa: CASSERTGGTEAFF
v_call: TRBV5-1
clone_size: few
j_call: TRBJ1-1

cdr3_aa: CASSQDPRAEAFF
v_call: TRBV3-1
clone_size: many
j_call: TRBJ1-1